The table lists the clone carrying this T cell receptor beta chain with a count of one. The V gene lost 8 bases and the J gene lost 0 bases, with 17 bases spanning the gap. The CDR3 runs 16 residues. CDR1 is LNHDA, CDR2 SQIVND, per germline (reference sequence). This sample is drawn from a study of glioma-infiltrating T cells after dendritic cell vaccination. Libraries were prepared by immunoSEQ multiplex PCR; TCRdb keeps only in-frame clonotypes and omits some of them. This sample has about 49,000 clones, with over 75% found just once. The receptor was isolated from a human donor with glioblastoma. Here the sequenced sample was blood, taken before dendritic cell vaccination. The chain links TRBV19 to TRBJ1-5; D is possibly TRBD1 (6 bases). The CDR3 sequence is CASAQGGKYSNQPQHF. The CDR3 nucleotides are TGTGCCAGTGCACAGGGTGGGAAGTATAGCAATCAGCCCCAGCATTTT.